Below, 4 T cell receptor beta chains from the same sample are listed, as sequenced in a study of CD8 T cells in Susac syndrome. Random-hexamer reverse transcription was applied to 0.5 to 1 ug RNA. Via MiXCR, TCRdb re-called the immunoSEQ multiplex PCR reads, giving one row per CDR3 protein. The sample contains fewer than 350,000 distinct CDR3 sequences, about 88% of which appear only once. What was sequenced was CD8+ T cells from PBMCs. Every receptor here comes from a human donor with multiple sclerosis.

The genes are TRBV29-1 and TRBJ2-7; possible D gene TRBD2, 6 bases. The ends were cut back, 2 bases at V and 5 bases at J, with 16 bases in the middle. The CDR3 covers 14 residues. Germline CDR1 and CDR2: SQVTM and ANQGSEA. The CDR3 loop reads CSVELAGWTHEQYF. CDR3 DNA: TGCAGCGTTGAATTGGCGGGGTGGACCCACGAGCAGTACTTC.

The rearrangement uses TRBV10-3 and TRBJ1-1; no clear D. Trimming shortened V by 6 bases and J by 1 base, and 12 bases separated the two germline ends. Germline assignment: CDR1 ENHRY and CDR2 SYGVKD. The length of the CDR3 is 14 residues. CDR3 loop: CAISAIQQNTEAFF. The CDR3, as DNA: TGTGCCATCAGCGCGATACAGCAGAACACTGAAGCTTTCTTT.

The chain links TRBV12-3 or TRBV12-4 to TRBJ1-2; no clear D. V was trimmed by 7 bases and J by 6 bases, leaving 12 bases between them. This CDR3 comprises 12 residues. The CDR3: CASKSGKHGYTF. CDR3 nucleotide sequence: TGTGCCAGCAAAAGCGGGAAGCATGGCTACACCTTC.

The chain joins TRBV15 to TRBJ1-2; TRBD1 matches at 10 bases. The CDR3 sequence is 16 residues long. V was pared by 4 bases and J by 3 bases, with 8 bases of the junction left unmatched. Germline CDR1 and CDR2: LNHNV and YYDKDF (reference sequence). The CDR3 region is CATSKSRGTGDYGYTF. CDR3 nucleotide sequence: TGTGCCACCAGCAAAAGCCGAGGGACAGGGGACTATGGCTACACCTTC. Full variable domain (rest looked up from reference TRBV15 and TRBJ1-2): DAMVIQNPRYQVTQFGKPVTLSCSQTLNHNVMYWYQQKSSQAPKLLFHYYDKDFNNEADTPDNFQSRRPNTSFCFLDIRSPGLGDTAMYLCATSKSRGTGDYGYTFGSGTRLTVV.